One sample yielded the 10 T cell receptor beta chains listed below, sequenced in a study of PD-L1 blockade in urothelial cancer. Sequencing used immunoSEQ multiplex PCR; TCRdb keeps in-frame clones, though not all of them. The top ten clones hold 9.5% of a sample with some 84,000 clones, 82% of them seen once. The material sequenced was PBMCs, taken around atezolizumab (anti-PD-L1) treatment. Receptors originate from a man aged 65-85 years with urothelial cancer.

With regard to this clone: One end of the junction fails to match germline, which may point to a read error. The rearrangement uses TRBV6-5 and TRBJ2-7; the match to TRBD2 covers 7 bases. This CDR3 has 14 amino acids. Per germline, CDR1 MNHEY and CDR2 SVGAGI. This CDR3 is CASTPRDYLYGQYF. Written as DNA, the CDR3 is TGTGCCAGCACCCCTCGGGACTACCTCTACGGGCAGTACTTC.

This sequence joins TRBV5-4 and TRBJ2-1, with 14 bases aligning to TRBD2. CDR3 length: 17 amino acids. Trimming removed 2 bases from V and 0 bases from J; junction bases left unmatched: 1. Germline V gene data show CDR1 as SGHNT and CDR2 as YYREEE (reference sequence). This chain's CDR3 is CASSFGTSGGSYNEQFF. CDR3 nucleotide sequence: TGTGCCAGCAGCTTTGGGACTAGCGGGGGCTCCTACAATGAGCAGTTCTTC.

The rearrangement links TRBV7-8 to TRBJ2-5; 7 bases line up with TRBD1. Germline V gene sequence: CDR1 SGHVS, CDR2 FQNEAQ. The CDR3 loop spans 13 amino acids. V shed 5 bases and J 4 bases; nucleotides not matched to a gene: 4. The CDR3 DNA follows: TGTGCCAGCAGCCGCAGGGGGACAGAGACCCAGTACTTC. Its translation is CASSRRGTETQYF.

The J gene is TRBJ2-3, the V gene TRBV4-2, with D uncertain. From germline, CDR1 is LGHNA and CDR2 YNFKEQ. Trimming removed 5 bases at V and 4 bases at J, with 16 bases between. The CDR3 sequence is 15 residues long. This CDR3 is CASSLPHGPADTQYF. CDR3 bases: TGTGCCAGCAGCTTGCCCCATGGTCCGGCAGATACGCAGTATTTT.

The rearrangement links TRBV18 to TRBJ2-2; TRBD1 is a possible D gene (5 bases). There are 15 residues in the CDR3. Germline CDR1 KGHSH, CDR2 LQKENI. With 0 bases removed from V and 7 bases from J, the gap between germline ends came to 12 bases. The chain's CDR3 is CASSPPVQGDGELFF. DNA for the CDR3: TGTGCCAGCTCACCACCGGTTCAAGGGGACGGGGAGCTGTTTTTT.

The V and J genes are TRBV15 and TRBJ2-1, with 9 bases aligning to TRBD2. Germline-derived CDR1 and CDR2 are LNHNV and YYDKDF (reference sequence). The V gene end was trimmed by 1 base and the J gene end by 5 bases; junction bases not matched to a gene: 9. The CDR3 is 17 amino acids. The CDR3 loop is CATSRAQVAGEDNEQFF. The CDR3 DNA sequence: TGTGCCACCAGCAGAGCCCAGGTAGCGGGGGAGGACAATGAGCAGTTCTTC.

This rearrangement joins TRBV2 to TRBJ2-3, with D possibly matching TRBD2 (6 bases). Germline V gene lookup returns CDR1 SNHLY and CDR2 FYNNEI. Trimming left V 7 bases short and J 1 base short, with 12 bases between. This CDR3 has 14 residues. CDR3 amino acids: CASKGTPRTDTQYF. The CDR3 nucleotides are TGTGCCAGCAAAGGGACTCCCCGCACAGATACGCAGTATTTT. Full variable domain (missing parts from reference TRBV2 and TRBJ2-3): EPEVTQTPSHQVTQMGQEVILRCVPISNHLYFYWYRQILGQKVEFLVSFYNNEISEKSEIFDDQFSVERPDGSNFTLKIRSTKLEDSAMYFCASKGTPRTDTQYFGPGTRLTVL.

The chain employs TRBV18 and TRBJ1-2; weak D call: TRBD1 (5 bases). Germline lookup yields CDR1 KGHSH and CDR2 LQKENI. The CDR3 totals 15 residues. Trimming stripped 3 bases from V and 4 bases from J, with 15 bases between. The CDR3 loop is CASSPAGGRTYGYTF. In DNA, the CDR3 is TGTGCCAGCTCACCCGCGGGGGGGAGGACCTATGGCTACACCTTC.

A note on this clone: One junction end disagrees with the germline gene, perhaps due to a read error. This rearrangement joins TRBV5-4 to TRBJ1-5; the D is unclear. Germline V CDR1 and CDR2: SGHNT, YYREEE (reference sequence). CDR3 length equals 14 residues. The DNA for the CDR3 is TGTGCCACCAGCCGAGCAGGACTCAATCAGCCCCAGCATTTT. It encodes CATSRAGLNQPQHF.

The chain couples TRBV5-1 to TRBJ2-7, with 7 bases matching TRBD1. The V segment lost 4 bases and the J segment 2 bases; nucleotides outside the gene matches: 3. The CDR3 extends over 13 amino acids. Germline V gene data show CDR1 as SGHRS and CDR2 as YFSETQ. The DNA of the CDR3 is TGCGCCAGCAGCGAGGGGGCCGCCTACGAGCAGTACTTC. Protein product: CASSEGAAYEQYF.